The clone carrying this T cell receptor (beta chain) was detected only once. Its antigen is still unknown. Replicate sorted-subset PCRs were loaded with around 200 ng DNA, tens of thousands of T cell genomes. TCRdb keeps only in-frame clones here, not all; method: immunoSEQ multiplex PCR. The table shows about 1.1 million clones, with around 78% occurring only once. The record originates from a study of shared clonotypes between healthy human individuals. Study results and caveats: It was the non-shared clonotypes that had lower generation probabilities than clonotypes shared by all four donors.

The sequence came from a man between 18 and 29 years old in good health. Some clones in this sample may be carry-over from other donors' samples. The material sequenced was memory CD4+ T cells from PBMCs. As to subset: CD45RA-negative fraction.

The CDR3 sequence is CASRLSGTGTYEQYF. The CDR3 coding sequence is TGTGCCAGCAGACTCTCCGGGACTGGGACCTACGAGCAGTACTTC. This rearrangement joins TRBV28 to TRBJ2-7, with D possibly matching TRBD2 (6 bases). The CDR3 contains 15 residues. In germline, CDR1 is MDHEN, CDR2 SYDVKM. With 6 bases removed from V and 2 bases from J, the gap between germline ends came to 17 bases.